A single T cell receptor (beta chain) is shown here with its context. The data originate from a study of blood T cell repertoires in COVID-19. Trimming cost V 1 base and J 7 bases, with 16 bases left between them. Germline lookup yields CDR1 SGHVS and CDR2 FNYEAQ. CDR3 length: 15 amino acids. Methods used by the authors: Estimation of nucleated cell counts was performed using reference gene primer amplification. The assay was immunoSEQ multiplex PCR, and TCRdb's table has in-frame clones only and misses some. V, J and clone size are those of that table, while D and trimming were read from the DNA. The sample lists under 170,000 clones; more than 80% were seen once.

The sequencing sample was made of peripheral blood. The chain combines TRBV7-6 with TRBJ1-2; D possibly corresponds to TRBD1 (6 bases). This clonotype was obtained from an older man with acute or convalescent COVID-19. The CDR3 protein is CASSLEGGGVGGYTF. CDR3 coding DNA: TGTGCCAGCAGCTTAGAGGGGGGAGGGGTCGGTGGCTACACCTTC.